The clone carrying this T cell receptor beta chain was counted between two and nine times. This entry belongs to a study of CD8+ T cells in alopecia areata. Study context: A 6-month off-drug phase came after tofacitinib, which had lasted 6 to 18 months.

V lost 5 bases, J lost 6 bases, and 13 bases lay in between. The CDR3 extends over 12 amino acids. CDR1 SQVTM and CDR2 ANQGSEA come from the germline V gene. Sequencing used cDNA as its template, made by extracting RNA and reverse transcribing it. The data were produced by immunoSEQ multiplex PCR, yet TCRdb's version contains in-frame clones alone and is incomplete. The sample includes about 120,000 clones, around two fifths of them seen just once. The TCR originated in a human donor with alopecia areata. The chain recombines TRBV29-1 with TRBJ1-2; weak D call: TRBD1 (5 bases). Sequencing was carried out using CD4+ T cells sorted from blood. The CDR3 DNA follows: TGCAGCGTTCACCCGGGGCAGAATGGCTACACCTTC. Its protein is CSVHPGQNGYTF.